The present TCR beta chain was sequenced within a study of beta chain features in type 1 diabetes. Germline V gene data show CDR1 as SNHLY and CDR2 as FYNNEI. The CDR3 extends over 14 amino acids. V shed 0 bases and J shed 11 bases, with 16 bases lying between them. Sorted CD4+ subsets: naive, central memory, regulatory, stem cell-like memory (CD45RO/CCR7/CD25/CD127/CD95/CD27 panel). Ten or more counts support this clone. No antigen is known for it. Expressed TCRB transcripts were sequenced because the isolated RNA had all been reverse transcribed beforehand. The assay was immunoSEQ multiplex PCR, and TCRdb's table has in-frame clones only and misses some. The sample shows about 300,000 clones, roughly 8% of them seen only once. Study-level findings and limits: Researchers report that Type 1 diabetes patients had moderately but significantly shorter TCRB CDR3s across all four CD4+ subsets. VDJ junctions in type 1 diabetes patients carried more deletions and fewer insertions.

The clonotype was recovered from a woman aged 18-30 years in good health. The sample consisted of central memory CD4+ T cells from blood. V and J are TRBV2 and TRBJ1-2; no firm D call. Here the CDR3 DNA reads TGTGCCAGCAGTGAAGCTTCAAAGTTGTCCCTTTACACCTTC. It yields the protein CASSEASKLSLYTF.